Shown below are 26 T cell receptor beta chains from a single sample sequenced in a study of CD8 T cells in Susac syndrome. Random hexamers were used to reverse transcribe the RNA input (0.5 to 1 ug). MiXCR was run by TCRdb on the immunoSEQ multiplex PCR reads, yielding one entry per CDR3 protein. The data contain around 170,000 distinct CDR3 sequences, about 96% of them singletons. Specimen: CD4+ T cells from PBMCs. These receptors originate from a human donor with Susac syndrome.

A single count supports this clonotype. The CDR3 spells CASSSGTTAVV. The CDR3 nucleotides are TGTGCCAGCAGTTCGGGGACTACCGCCGTCGTC. The rearrangement uses TRBV7-2 and TRBJ2-7; 7 nucleotides agree with TRBD2. There are 11 residues in the CDR3. CDR1 is SGHTA and CDR2 is FQGNSA in the germline V gene.

This chain joins TRBV12-3 or TRBV12-4 and TRBJ2-3; D gene ambiguous. V gave up 5 bases and J gave up 2 bases, with 14 bases separating them. CDR3 length equals 15 residues. The CDR3 is CASSLVDPNTDTQYF. The CDR3 DNA reads as TGTGCCAGCAGTCTTGTGGACCCTAACACAGATACGCAGTATTTT.

The chain uses TRBV6-1 and TRBJ1-6; D possibly corresponds to TRBD1 (5 bases). Germline V gives CDR1 MNHNS, CDR2 SASEGT. The CDR3 spans 12 residues. V dropped 9 bases and J dropped 8 bases, with 11 bases sitting between them. The CDR3 is CASGGGDSPLHF. The DNA of the CDR3 is TGTGCCAGTGGTGGGGGGGATTCACCCCTCCACTTT.

The chain recombines TRBV20-1 with TRBJ1-5; D gene unclear. Germline CDR1 DFQATT, CDR2 SNEGSKA (reference sequence). Trimming left V 2 bases short and J 3 bases short, with 11 bases between. The CDR3 runs 14 residues. The chain's CDR3 is CSARREFPNQPQHF. The DNA for the CDR3 is TGCAGTGCTAGAAGGGAGTTCCCCAATCAGCCCCAGCATTTT.

The count of this clonotype is one. The chain joins TRBV28 to TRBJ1-2, with 8 bases that match TRBD1. The CDR3 is 15 residues long. The trim removed 5 bases at V and 4 bases at J, leaving 9 bases unmatched. The germline V gene has CDR1 MDHEN and CDR2 SYDVKM. The CDR3 DNA reads as TGTGCCAGCAGTCTAAGGGACAGGAGGCCCTATGGCTACACCTTC. Residues: CASSLRDRRPYGYTF.

J is TRBJ1-2 and V is TRBV29-1; 7 bases align to TRBD1. Looked up from germline, CDR1 is SQVTM and CDR2 is ANQGSEA. This CDR3 is 10 amino acids long. V was pared by 6 bases and J by 8 bases, with 3 bases of the junction left unmatched. CDR3 sequence: CSVKTGGYTF. The CDR3 DNA reads as TGCAGCGTAAAGACAGGGGGCTACACCTTC.

V usage is TRBV29-1 and J usage is TRBJ2-3, with D uncertain. The germline V gene encodes CDR1 SQVTM and CDR2 ANQGSEA. V shed 7 bases and J shed 4 bases, with 12 bases lying between them. The CDR3 has 12 amino acids. The CDR3 protein is CSASRSPDTQYF. The DNA for the CDR3 is TGCAGCGCTTCTCGGTCCCCAGATACGCAGTATTTT.

A remark on this clonotype: Its ends do not fully match the called genes, so a read error is possible. The V call is TRBV6-4, the J call TRBJ2-3; D gene uncertain. This CDR3 is 14 amino acids long. The germline gives CDR1 MRHNA, CDR2 SNTAGT. CDR3 in DNA: TGTGCCAGCAGTGAGGGGTTGGGCACACATACGCAGTATTTT. As protein: CASSEGLGTHTQYF.

The chain uses TRBV7-2 and TRBJ1-5, with D hard to call. Germline assignment: CDR1 SGHTA and CDR2 FQGNSA. The CDR3 is made up of 13 amino acids. Trimming shortened V by 3 bases and J by 4 bases, and 7 bases separated the two germline ends. CDR3 DNA sequence: TGTGCCAGCAGCTTCCGGGAGAATCAGCCCCAGCATTTT. Amino acid sequence: CASSFRENQPQHF.

This chain connects TRBV6-1 to TRBJ1-1; no clear D. V shed 4 bases and J shed 2 bases, with 11 bases lying between them. Germline CDR1 MNHNS, CDR2 SASEGT. This CDR3 comprises 14 residues. CDR3 DNA: TGTGCCAGCAGTGCGTGGACTGATAACACTGAAGCTTTCTTT. It translates to CASSAWTDNTEAFF.

This chain uses TRBV28 with TRBJ2-7; the D gene could be TRBD1 or TRBD2 (5 bases each). Germline V gives CDR1 MDHEN, CDR2 SYDVKM. This CDR3 has 13 amino acids. Trimming removed 9 bases at V and 6 bases at J, with 18 bases between. CDR3 sequence (DNA): TGTGCCAGACTGGTCCGGGGCCTTTGCGAGCAGTACTTC. Amino acids: CARLVRGLCEQYF.

The chain carries TRBV4-3 and TRBJ1-6, with TRBD1 as a possible D gene (5 bases). The germline gives CDR1 LGHNA, CDR2 YSLEER. The CDR3 spans 16 residues. Trimming cost V 0 bases and J 9 bases, with 15 bases left between them. The chain's CDR3 is CASSQDWGIGISPLHF. The CDR3 coding sequence is TGCGCCAGCAGCCAAGATTGGGGGATAGGGATTTCACCCCTCCACTTT.

This clonotype was found once. The genes are TRBV6-6 and TRBJ2-3; 7 nucleotides agree with TRBD1. The length of the CDR3 is 16 residues. The J segment lost 1 base and the V segment lost 4 bases, leaving 8 bases of the junction unmatched. Germline CDR1 and CDR2: MNHNY and SVGAGI (reference sequence). The CDR3 loop is CASSSHRGKGTDTQYF. Written as DNA, the CDR3 is TGTGCCAGCAGTTCCCACAGGGGCAAGGGCACAGATACGCAGTATTTT.

CDR3 bases: TGTGCCAGCAGCCAAGACTGGGAAACTGGCTACACCTTC. Translation gives CASSQDWETGYTF. The chain carries TRBV4-2 and TRBJ1-2; D remains ambiguous. V was shortened by 0 bases and J by 7 bases, with 9 bases between the two germline ends. The germline V gene encodes CDR1 LGHNA and CDR2 YNFKEQ. The CDR3 contains 13 residues.

The chain uses TRBV15 and TRBJ1-4; unclear D gene. Trimming removed 3 bases from V and 7 bases from J, with 18 bases in between. The V gene's germline CDR1 is LNHNV and CDR2 YYDKDF (reference sequence). The CDR3 contains 16 residues. The DNA for the CDR3 is TGTGCCACCAGCAGGGCCACCCGGACGAACTCTGAAAAACTGTTTTTT. It specifies CATSRATRTNSEKLFF.

This chain joins TRBV7-8 and TRBJ2-7, with 10 bases aligning to TRBD1. Trimming removed 1 base from V and 6 bases from J; junction bases left unmatched: 9. Germline assignment: CDR1 SGHVS and CDR2 FQNEAQ. The CDR3 is made up of 16 amino acids. The CDR3 region has the DNA TGTGCCAGCAGCTTAGGGCCGGGGGACAGGGGCTTCGAGCAGTACGTC. This sequence encodes CASSLGPGDRGFEQYV.

V is TRBV4-2 and J is TRBJ2-1; D tentatively reads TRBD1 or TRBD2 (5 bases each). Per germline, CDR1 LGHNA and CDR2 YNFKEQ. V lost 1 base and J 8 bases, leaving 18 bases between the germline ends. The CDR3 is 16 residues long. CDR3 sequence (DNA): TGTGCCAGCAGCCAAGGCCACGGGGCCTACTCGGATGAGCAGTTCTTC. This translates into CASSQGHGAYSDEQFF.

V usage is TRBV4-1 and J usage is TRBJ1-4, with D unresolved. V lost 2 bases and J lost 0, with 7 bases in between. This CDR3 region has 15 residues. CDR1 and CDR2 (germline): MGHRA, YSYEKL. Written as DNA, the CDR3 is TGCGCCAGCAGCCAATTTCCTGCAACTAATGAAAAACTGTTTTTT. Translated, it gives CASSQFPATNEKLFF.

This chain joins TRBV3-1 and TRBJ2-3; TRBD2 aligns across 10 bases. The CDR3 is 15 residues long. V lost 0 bases and J lost 5; bases outside the gene matches: 2. Germline-derived CDR1 and CDR2 are LGHDT and YNNKEL (reference sequence). CDR3 loop: CASSQELAGVDTQYF. In nucleotides, the CDR3 is TGTGCCAGCAGCCAAGAGCTAGCGGGAGTAGATACGCAGTATTTT.

The chain couples TRBV4-2 to TRBJ1-2; D possibly corresponds to TRBD1 (5 bases). The CDR3 extends over 13 amino acids. Germline CDR1 LGHNA, CDR2 YNFKEQ. V was cut by 5 bases and J by 8 bases, with 15 bases left in between. The CDR3 DNA sequence: TGTGCCAGCAGCGGACGAGACAGCTGGGGCTACACCTTC. It translates to CASSGRDSWGYTF.

This chain joins TRBV20-1 and TRBJ2-7; no clear D gene. The V end lost 0 bases, the J end lost 3 bases, and 6 bases lay between the germline ends. This CDR3 region has 12 residues. CDR1 DFQATT and CDR2 SNEGSKA come from the germline V gene (reference sequence). This CDR3 reads CSARDMGYEQYF. CDR3 in DNA: TGCAGTGCTAGAGATATGGGCTACGAGCAGTACTTC.

The V call is TRBV20-1, the J call TRBJ2-7; possibly TRBD2 for D (6 bases). Deletions cut 1 base from V and 7 bases from J, with 17 bases between. The CDR3 runs to 14 residues. Germline V gives CDR1 DFQATT, CDR2 SNEGSKA (reference sequence). The CDR3, as DNA: TGCAGTGCTAGAGCGGACACTCGGAGGGATGAGCAGTACTTC. As protein: CSARADTRRDEQYF.

This clonotype was counted a single time. The V call is TRBV25-1, the J call TRBJ2-5, with D unclear. This CDR3 comprises 15 residues. Germline-derived CDR1 and CDR2 are MGHDK and SYGVNS. Trimming shortened V by 3 bases and J by 3 bases, and 14 bases separated the two germline ends. CDR3 in amino acids: CASSDNPFVKETQYF. The CDR3 DNA reads as TGTGCCAGCAGTGACAATCCCTTTGTAAAAGAGACCCAGTACTTC.

The chain carries TRBV14 and TRBJ2-1; maybe TRBD1 (6 bases). V dropped 1 base and J dropped 4 bases, with 17 bases sitting between them. The CDR3 has 17 amino acids. CDR1 is SGHDN, CDR2 FVKESK, per germline. CDR3 protein: CASSQALDRSIYNEQFF. The CDR3 region has the DNA TGTGCCAGCAGCCAAGCTTTGGACAGATCAATTTACAATGAGCAGTTCTTC.

The genes are TRBV20-1 and TRBJ1-1; D is uncertain. This CDR3 is built from 11 residues. The germline V gene encodes CDR1 DFQATT and CDR2 SNEGSKA (reference sequence). Deletions cut 5 bases from V and 1 base from J, with 5 bases between. The CDR3 DNA reads as TGCAGTGCTGCCAGGAACACTGAAGCTTTCTTT. Protein product: CSAARNTEAFF.

The chain employs TRBV4-3 and TRBJ2-3; 7 nucleotides line up with TRBD2. V lost 1 base and J lost 6; bases outside the gene matches: 4. In germline, CDR1 is LGHNA, CDR2 YSLEER. The CDR3 extends over 14 amino acids. CDR3 in amino acids: CASSQGGGLDTQYF. The CDR3 DNA sequence: TGCGCCAGCAGCCAAGGGGGGGGTCTCGATACGCAGTATTTT.